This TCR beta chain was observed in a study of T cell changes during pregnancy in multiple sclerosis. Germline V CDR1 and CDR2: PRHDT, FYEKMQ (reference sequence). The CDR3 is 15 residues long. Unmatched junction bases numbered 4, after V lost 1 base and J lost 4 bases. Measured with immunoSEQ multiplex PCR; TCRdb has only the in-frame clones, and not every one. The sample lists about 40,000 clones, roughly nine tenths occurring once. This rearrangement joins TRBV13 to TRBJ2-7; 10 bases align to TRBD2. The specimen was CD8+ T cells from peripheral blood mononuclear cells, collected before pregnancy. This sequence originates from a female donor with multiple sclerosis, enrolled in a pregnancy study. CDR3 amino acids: CASSLVSSGSYEQYF. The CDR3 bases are TGTGCCAGCAGCTTAGTCTCTAGCGGGAGTTACGAGCAGTACTTC. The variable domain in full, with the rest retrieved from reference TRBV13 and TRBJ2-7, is AAGVIQSPRHLIKEKRETATLKCYPIPRHDTVYWYQQGPGQDPQFLISFYEKMQSDKGSIPDRFSAQQFSDYHSELNMSSLELGDSALYFCASSLVSSGSYEQYFGPGTRLTVT.